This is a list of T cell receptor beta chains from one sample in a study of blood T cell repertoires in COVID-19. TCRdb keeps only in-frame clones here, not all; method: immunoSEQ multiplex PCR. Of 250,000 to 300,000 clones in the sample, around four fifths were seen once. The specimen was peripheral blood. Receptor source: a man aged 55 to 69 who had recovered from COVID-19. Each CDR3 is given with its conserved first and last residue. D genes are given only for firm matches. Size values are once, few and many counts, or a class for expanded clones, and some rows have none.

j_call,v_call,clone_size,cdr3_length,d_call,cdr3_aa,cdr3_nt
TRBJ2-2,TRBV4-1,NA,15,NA,CASSHPAGNTGELFF,TGCGCCAGCAGCCATCCTGCGGGAAACACCGGGGAGCTGTTTTTT
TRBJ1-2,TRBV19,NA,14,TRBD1,CASSTGQGAYGYTF,TGTGCCAGTAGTACGGGACAGGGGGCCTATGGCTACACCTTC
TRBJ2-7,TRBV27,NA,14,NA,CASSPAGVPYEQYF,TGTGCCAGCAGTCCAGCAGGGGTGCCCTACGAGCAGTACTTC
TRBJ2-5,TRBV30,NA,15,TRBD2,CAWNPFGGGKETQYF,TGTGCCTGGAACCCATTCGGGGGGGGGAAAGAGACCCAGTACTTC
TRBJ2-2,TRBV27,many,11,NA,CASVESGELFF,TGTGCCAGCGTAGAGAGCGGGGAGCTGTTTTTT
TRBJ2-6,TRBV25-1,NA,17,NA,CASHPGTHLSGANVLTF,TGTGCCAGCCACCCCGGGACACACCTCTCTGGGGCCAACGTCCTGACTTTC
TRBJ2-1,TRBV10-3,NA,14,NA,CAIMLREAYNEQFF,TGTGCCATCATGTTGCGGGAAGCCTACAATGAGCAGTTCTTC
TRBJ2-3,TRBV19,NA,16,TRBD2,CASSIITGGSTDTQYF,TGTGCCAGTAGTATAATAACGGGGGGTAGCACAGATACGCAGTATTTT
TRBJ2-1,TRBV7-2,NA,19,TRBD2,CASSLEGLAGAGSYNEQFF,TGTGCCAGCAGCTTAGAAGGACTAGCGGGAGCGGGCTCCTACAATGAGCAGTTCTTC
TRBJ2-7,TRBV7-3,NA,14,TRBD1,CASSAVGGQSEQYF,TGTGCCAGCAGCGCCGTAGGGGGACAGTCCGAGCAGTACTTC
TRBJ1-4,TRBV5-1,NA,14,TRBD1,CASKQGTGSLELFF,TGCGCCAGCAAGCAAGGGACAGGGAGTCTAGAACTGTTTTTT
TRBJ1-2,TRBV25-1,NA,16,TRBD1,CASSDSLRTGLYGYTF,TGTGCCAGCAGTGATAGCCTCAGGACAGGGTTATATGGCTACACCTTC
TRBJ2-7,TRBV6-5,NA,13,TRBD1,CASRPDRVTEQYF,TGTGCCAGCAGGCCCGACAGGGTGACTGAGCAGTACTTC
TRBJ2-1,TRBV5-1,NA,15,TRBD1,CASSTGQGFVDEQFF,TGCGCCAGCAGCACGGGACAGGGATTCGTCGATGAGCAGTTCTTC
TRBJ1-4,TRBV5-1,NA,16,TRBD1,CASSLVGTGAYEKLFF,TGCGCCAGCAGCTTGGTCGGGACAGGGGCGTATGAAAAACTGTTTTTT
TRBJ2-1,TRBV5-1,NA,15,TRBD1,CASSYWDRRYNEQFF,TGCGCCAGCAGCTACTGGGACAGGCGTTACAATGAGCAGTTCTTC
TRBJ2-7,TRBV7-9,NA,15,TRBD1,CASSPRQGISYEQYF,TGTGCCAGCAGCCCGAGACAGGGAATCTCCTACGAGCAGTACTTC
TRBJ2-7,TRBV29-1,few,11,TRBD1,CSAMTGAEQYF,TGCAGCGCCATGACAGGGGCCGAGCAGTACTTC
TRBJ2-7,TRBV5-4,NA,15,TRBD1,CASSLGGQGNYEQYF,TGTGCCAGCAGCTTGGGAGGACAGGGGAACTACGAGCAGTACTTC
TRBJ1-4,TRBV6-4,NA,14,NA,CASTKTATNEKLFF,TGTGCCAGCACCAAGACAGCAACTAATGAAAAACTGTTTTTT
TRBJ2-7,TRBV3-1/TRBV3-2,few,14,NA,CASRRDFLSYEQYF,TGTGCCAGCAGGCGGGACTTCTTATCCTACGAGCAGTACTTC
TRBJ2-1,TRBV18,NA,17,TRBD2,CASSPPGLAGDYNEQFF,TGTGCCAGCTCACCACCCGGACTAGCGGGAGACTACAATGAGCAGTTCTTC
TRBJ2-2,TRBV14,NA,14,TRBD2,CASSQLAARGELFF,TGTGCCAGCAGCCAACTAGCGGCTAGGGGGGAGCTGTTTTTT
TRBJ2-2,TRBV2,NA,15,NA,CASSGRRGGTGELFF,TGTGCCAGCAGTGGAAGGCGGGGTGGGACCGGGGAGCTGTTTTTT
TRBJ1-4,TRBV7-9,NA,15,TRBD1,CASSPGTGGPEKLFF,TGTGCCAGCAGCCCTGGGACAGGGGGACCTGAAAAACTGTTTTTT
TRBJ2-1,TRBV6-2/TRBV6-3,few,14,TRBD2,CASSYSGTRGTLLF,TGTGCCAGCAGTTACTCGGGGACTAGAGGGACTTTGCTCTTC
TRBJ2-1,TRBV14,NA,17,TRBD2,CASSQGIAGGPVDRQFF,TGTGCCAGCAGCCAAGGGATAGCGGGAGGGCCGGTAGATCGGCAGTTCTTC
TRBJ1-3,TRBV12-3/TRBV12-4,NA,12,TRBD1,CASQGAGNTIYF,TGTGCCAGCCAGGGGGCTGGAAACACCATATATTTT